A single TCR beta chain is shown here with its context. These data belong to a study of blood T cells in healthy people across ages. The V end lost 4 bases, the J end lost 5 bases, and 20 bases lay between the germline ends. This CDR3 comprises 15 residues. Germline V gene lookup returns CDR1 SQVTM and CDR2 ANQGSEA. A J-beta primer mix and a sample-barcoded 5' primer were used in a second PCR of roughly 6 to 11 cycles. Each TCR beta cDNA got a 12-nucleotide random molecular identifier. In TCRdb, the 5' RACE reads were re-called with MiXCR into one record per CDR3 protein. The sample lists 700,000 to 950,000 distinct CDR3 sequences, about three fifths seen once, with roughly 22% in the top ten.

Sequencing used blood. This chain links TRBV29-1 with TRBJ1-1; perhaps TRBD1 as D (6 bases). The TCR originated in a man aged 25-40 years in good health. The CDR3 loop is CSVGRVSRGYTEAFF. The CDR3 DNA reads TGCAGCGTTGGTAGAGTGTCCAGGGGTTATACTGAAGCTTTCTTT.